The source of this T cell receptor (beta chain) is a study (dated by TCRdb to 2013 to 2016). Looking at the study overall: The study tested whether tumor-infiltrating Tregs in breast cancer are recruited from blood Tregs or converted in situ from other CD4+ T cell subsets.

The Miltenyi Naive CD4+ T Cell Isolation kit was used to purify naive CD4+ T cells, and CD25 microbeads were used to remove Tregs. Tregs, naive and memory CD4+ T cells from tumor, blood and ipsilateral draining lymph nodes of a few breast cancer patients underwent full-length TCR alpha and beta sequencing. Tumor tissue and lymph nodes obtained from ipsilateral axillary dissection were perfused with PBS, minced and then digested with collagenase I and hyaluronidase. FACS confirmed that the sorted cell populations were more than 90% pure. With regard to this clonotype: Its specific antigen is unknown. Per-base qualities were not stored, and no clone one base away is much larger.

What the work shows at the level of the full study, not this receptor alone: Tumor-infiltrating Treg TCR alpha and beta sequences overlapped most with tumor naive CD4+ T cells, then with blood naive CD4+ T cells. Validation in the larger cohort was restricted to a single TCR beta V-J rearrangement rather than whole repertoires. Tumor memory CD4+ T cell TCR gene usage was found to cluster with blood and lymph node memory CD4+ cells and with lymph node naive CD4+ cells.

From the cysteine up to the phenylalanine, the CDR3 has a length of 16 residues. Only the CDR3 part of the read is kept: 48 bases, read in frame from the first base. CDR1 and CDR2 (DFQATT, SNEGSKA) derive from the germline V gene (reference sequence). Trimming removed 0 bases from V and 0 bases from J, leaving 11 bases between the germline ends. Full-length TCR variable regions were amplified by 5' RACE PCR with constant-region reverse primers, followed by semi-nested PCR with Nested Universal Primer A. The ReliaPrep RNA Cell Miniprep System was used to extract total RNA, which was then reverse transcribed into 5'RACE-ready cDNA with the SMARTer RACE 5'/3' Kit. Multiplex adaptors were used to barcode the full-length TCR alpha and beta libraries, which were then sequenced on an Illumina MiSeq. Per the source publication's procedure: For each of nine subset-tissue groups, sequencing data from the five patients were pooled, and the groups were then compared using unsupervised clustering of TCR gene usage. The Morisita-Horn index was used to calculate repertoire similarity, with shared sequences weighted according to their contribution to each repertoire. TCRdb cleaned the public reads at Q25 with fastp, built clones with MiXCR and kept in-frame beta chains. Merged by CDR3 protein, the rows form single entries marked with the most common genes and DNA. The V and J calls here are based on TCRdb, not the publication. The sample profile shows about 53,000 distinct CDR3 sequences; around 25% of them were found once. 2.5% to 4% of the sample belongs to the ten largest clones.

Sequencing used tumor-infiltrating naive CD4+ T cells sorted from the breast tumor. The label giving this sample's cell subset or site can be read as: naive CD4+ T cells, CD4+CD45RA+CD25-. The TCR originated in a female donor with breast cancer. The chain joins TRBV20-1 to TRBJ1-4; no D gene is confidently identified. The nucleotide sequence reads TGCAGTGCTAGAGATGTGAGACTGACAACTAATGAAAAACTGTTTTTT. Translated, it reads CSARDVRLTTNEKLFF.